The rows below give T cell receptor beta chains drawn from one sample of a study of blood T cell repertoires in COVID-19. TCRdb keeps only in-frame clones here, not all; method: immunoSEQ multiplex PCR. The sample consists of approximately 140,000 clones, about nine tenths of them appearing once. The sample comprised PBMCs or T cells enriched from blood (not recorded which). The source is a middle-aged woman who had been exposed to COVID-19. CDR3s include the opening cysteine and the closing phenylalanine or tryptophan. Fields, in order: V gene, J gene, D gene, CDR3 DNA, CDR3 protein. D genes are given only for firm matches.

V: TRBV5-6
J: TRBJ1-2
D: NA
DNA: TGTGCCAGCAGCTTGGGGCGGCCCCACTATGGCTACACCTTC
CDR3: CASSLGRPHYGYTF

V: TRBV28
J: TRBJ1-5
D: TRBD1
DNA: TGTGCCAGCAATTTAGCCGGGACAGGGGGAGAGCCCCAGCATTTT
CDR3: CASNLAGTGGEPQHF

V: TRBV19
J: TRBJ1-2
D: NA
DNA: TGTGCCAGTTTCTCGCAAGGGGCTGAATATGGCTACACCTTC
CDR3: CASFSQGAEYGYTF

V: TRBV11-2
J: TRBJ2-2
D: NA
DNA: TGTGCCAGCAGCTTATGGGCTACCGGGGAGCTGTTTTTT
CDR3: CASSLWATGELFF

V: TRBV15
J: TRBJ1-4
D: TRBD1
DNA: TGTGCCACCAGCAGAGTTTGGACAGGGGCTAAATCTAATGAAAAACTGTTTTTT
CDR3: CATSRVWTGAKSNEKLFF

V: TRBV2
J: TRBJ2-5
D: NA
DNA: TGTGCCAGCAGTGACCCCGGGGAGACCCAGTACTTC
CDR3: CASSDPGETQYF

V: TRBV10-3
J: TRBJ1-1
D: TRBD1
DNA: TGTGCCATCAGTGTAAAACCGGGACAGGGTCCCACTGAAGCTTTCTTT
CDR3: CAISVKPGQGPTEAFF

V: TRBV28
J: TRBJ1-1
D: NA
DNA: TGTGCCAGCAGTTTATCGCTGGAGGGGGAAGCTTTCTTT
CDR3: CASSLSLEGEAFF

V: TRBV28
J: TRBJ1-6
D: NA
DNA: TGTGCCAGCAGTTTACACCCAATCGGGGGAGCTAATTCACCCCTCCACTTT
CDR3: CASSLHPIGGANSPLHF

V: TRBV13
J: TRBJ2-2
D: NA
DNA: TGTGCCAGCAGCTTAAGGTGGGGGCGAGACACCGGGGAGCTGTTTTTT
CDR3: CASSLRWGRDTGELFF

V: TRBV7-9
J: TRBJ2-7
D: TRBD2
DNA: TGTGCCAGCAGCTTGTCAGGGAGGGGAATCGAGCAGTACTTC
CDR3: CASSLSGRGIEQYF

V: TRBV5-1
J: TRBJ1-6
D: NA
DNA: TGCGCCAGCAGACTTGGGGGCGCGTCCTATAATTCACCCCTCCACTTT
CDR3: CASRLGGASYNSPLHF

V: TRBV5-1
J: TRBJ1-6
D: TRBD1
DNA: TGCGCCAGCAGCTACGGACAGGGTTCACCCCTCCACTTT
CDR3: CASSYGQGSPLHF